The 17 T cell receptor beta chains in this list originate from one sample, sequenced in a study of T-cell reconstitution after alpha-beta-depleted transplantation in children. Preparation of the TCRbeta library used unique molecular identifiers. TCRdb re-derived calls from the PCR reads in MiXCR, one entry per CDR3 protein. Of 200,000 to 300,000 distinct CDR3 sequences listed, 12% were seen once; the top ten hold 2% to 3%. The sequencing here drew on PBMCs from the stem cell graft donor, taken from the stem cell graft. These receptors were collected from a human donor who donated a stem cell graft to a child with acute lymphoblastic leukemia.

In regard to this clonotype: A much larger clone differs from this one at a single base, so this may be a read error. The V gene is TRBV5-1, the J gene TRBJ1-1, with D perhaps TRBD1 (5 bases). The germline V gene encodes CDR1 SGHRS and CDR2 YFSETQ. The CDR3 totals 13 residues. Trimming pared 8 bases from V and 2 bases from J, leaving 13 bases between. The CDR3 coding sequence is TGCGCCAGAAGCGGGGGAGGAAACACTGAAGCTTTCTTT. Translating gives CARSGGGNTEAFF.

This clonotype was detected ten times or more. The V gene is TRBV29-1, the J gene TRBJ2-2; 10 bases are a match to TRBD1. V lost 7 bases and J lost 1; bases outside the gene matches: 6. Looked up from germline, CDR1 is SQVTM and CDR2 is ANQGSEA. The CDR3 spans 15 residues. This CDR3 reads CSAQGTGENTGELFF. CDR3 nucleotides: TGCAGCGCCCAGGGGACAGGGGAGAACACCGGGGAGCTGTTTTTT.

This clonotype was recorded many times. This sequence joins TRBV12-3 or TRBV12-4 and TRBJ2-7, with 8 bases identical to TRBD1. V was pared by 2 bases and J by 5 bases, with 5 bases of the junction left unmatched. The CDR3 is 14 residues long. The CDR3 spells CASSLSQGANEQYF. CDR3 in DNA: TGTGCCAGCAGTTTATCCCAGGGGGCAAACGAGCAGTACTTC.

The sample holds many counts of this clonotype. This chain joins TRBV6-1 and TRBJ1-1, with a tentative D call TRBD1 (6 bases). Trimming took 3 bases from V and 0 from J, leaving 17 bases between them. The V gene's germline CDR1 is MNHNS and CDR2 SASEGT. This CDR3 has 17 residues. CDR3 residues: CASSDLKRGGMNTEAFF. CDR3 in DNA: TGTGCCAGCAGTGACTTAAAAAGAGGGGGAATGAACACTGAAGCTTTCTTT.

This clonotype was seen repeatedly, ten times or more. V and J are TRBV6-1 and TRBJ1-1; D remains ambiguous. Trimming pared 4 bases from V and 5 bases from J, leaving 11 bases between. The length of the CDR3 is 13 residues. CDR1 and CDR2 (germline): MNHNS, SASEGT. CDR3 sequence: CASSVGVGTEAFF. The CDR3 coding sequence is TGTGCCAGCAGTGTGGGAGTAGGGACTGAAGCTTTCTTT.

This chain connects TRBV28 to TRBJ2-7; D is uncertain. The CDR3 spans 18 residues. V lost 6 bases and J 6 bases, leaving 30 bases between the germline ends. Germline assignment: CDR1 MDHEN and CDR2 SYDVKM. CDR3 sequence reads: CASSTSRNIRPSGFEQYF. CDR3 DNA sequence: TGTGCCAGCAGCACTTCCCGCAATATACGTCCCAGTGGCTTCGAGCAGTACTTC.

The sample holds many counts of this clonotype. This rearrangement joins TRBV13 to TRBJ1-2; D uncertain. V lost 1 base to trimming and J lost 0 bases, with 15 bases between them. The CDR3 contains 17 residues. Germline CDR1 is PRHDT and CDR2 is FYEKMQ (reference sequence). CDR3 loop: CASSLVSEAPANYGYTF. In DNA form, the CDR3 reads TGTGCCAGCAGCTTAGTGAGTGAGGCACCCGCTAACTATGGCTACACCTTC. The variable domain in full, completed from reference TRBV13 and TRBJ1-2, reads AAGVIQSPRHLIKEKRETATLKCYPIPRHDTVYWYQQGPGQDPQFLISFYEKMQSDKGSIPDRFSAQQFSDYHSELNMSSLELGDSALYFCASSLVSEAPANYGYTFGSGTRLTVV.

The chain is built from TRBV4-3 and TRBJ2-7; 11 bases agree with TRBD1. CDR3 length: 15 residues. The V gene's germline CDR1 is LGHNA and CDR2 YSLEER. The V gene end was trimmed by 2 bases and the J gene end by 3 bases; junction bases not matched to a gene: 3. CDR3 nucleotides: TGCGCCAGCAGCCAATCGGGACAGGGGGTCTACGAGCAGTACTTC. Translating it yields CASSQSGQGVYEQYF.

In this sample, this clonotype turned up many times. The V gene is TRBV5-5, the J gene TRBJ2-6, with D hard to call. V was shortened by 2 bases and J by 4 bases, with 13 bases between the two germline ends. Germline CDR1 reads SGHKS; CDR2 reads YYEKEE (reference sequence). The CDR3 is 16 amino acids. This chain's CDR3 is CASSLRMLEGANVLTF. The CDR3 DNA follows: TGTGCCAGCAGCTTACGGATGCTCGAGGGGGCCAACGTCCTGACTTTC.

This chain's CDR3 is CASKRGAGDTQYF. The CDR3 DNA reads TGTGCCAGTAAGAGGGGAGCGGGGGATACGCAGTATTTT. The rearrangement joins TRBV19 to TRBJ2-3, with 7 bases that match TRBD2. Germline V gene data show CDR1 as LNHDA and CDR2 as SQIVND (reference sequence). This CDR3 spans 13 amino acids. The ends lost 7 bases at V and 6 bases at J; junction bases unmatched: 7.

This clonotype was seen ten or more times. The genes are TRBV3-1 and TRBJ2-7; D call uncertain. This CDR3 is 16 amino acids long. V gave up 1 base and J gave up 9 bases, with 22 bases separating them. CDR1 LGHDT and CDR2 YNNKEL come from the germline V gene (reference sequence). The CDR3 DNA is TGTGCCAGCAGCCAAGTTTTGGTGACACATACTACGCGGCAGTACTTC. Encoded protein: CASSQVLVTHTTRQYF.

To note about this clonotype: The final CDR3 position lacks the conserved phenylalanine or tryptophan, pointing to a likely read error. The chain combines TRBV13 with TRBJ1-1; no reliable D call. CDR1 and CDR2 (germline): PRHDT, FYEKMQ (reference sequence). The CDR3 consists of 13 residues. V lost 6 bases, J lost 0 bases, and 8 bases lay in between. As DNA, the CDR3 is TGTGCCAGCAGGTCCGGGTTGAACACTGAAGCTTTCTTG. This codes for CASRSGLNTEAFL.

As concerns this clonotype: Being one base from a much bigger clone, this may be a read error. This rearrangement joins TRBV20-1 to TRBJ2-1; 12 positions agree with TRBD2. There are 15 residues in the CDR3. The germline gives CDR1 DFQATT, CDR2 SNEGSKA (reference sequence). CDR3 sequence: CSAPGLAGSYDEQFF. The DNA for the CDR3 is TGCAGTGCACCCGGACTAGCGGGGTCCTACGATGAGCAGTTCTTC.

This clonotype was found many times. The rearrangement uses TRBV20-1 and TRBJ1-4, with D perhaps TRBD1 (5 bases). The germline CDR1 and CDR2 sequences are DFQATT and SNEGSKA (reference sequence). Trimming took 5 bases from V and 6 from J, leaving 10 bases between them. CDR3 length: 12 residues. The CDR3 DNA is TGCAGTGCTCGGGGCAGCGATGAAAAACTGTTTTTT. Translating gives CSARGSDEKLFF.

The rearrangement links TRBV5-1 to TRBJ2-2; 7 bases are shared with TRBD1. V lost 6 bases to trimming and J lost 4 bases; unmatched junction nucleotides: 3. CDR1 and CDR2 (germline): SGHRS, YFSETQ. CDR3 length: 13 residues. CDR3 DNA sequence: TGCGCCAGCAAACCAGGGGGCACCGGGGAGCTGTTTTTT. Translation gives CASKPGGTGELFF.

The table lists this clonotype with many counts. The V call is TRBV28, the J call TRBJ1-6; unclear D gene. The V and J ends lost 5 bases and 7 bases respectively, with 12 bases between them. Looked up from germline, CDR1 is MDHEN and CDR2 is SYDVKM. The CDR3 has 14 residues. CDR3 nucleotide sequence: TGTGCCAGCAGTCCAGGACGGGGAAATTCACCCCTCCACTTT. Translated, it gives CASSPGRGNSPLHF.

This chain links TRBV5-1 with TRBJ1-4; D is possibly TRBD1 (5 bases). Trimming left V 3 bases short and J 1 base short, with 13 bases between. Germline V gene lookup returns CDR1 SGHRS and CDR2 YFSETQ. This CDR3 has 16 residues. CDR3 bases: TGCGCCAGCAGCTCGTCGGGGGTTGGAACTAATGAAAAACTGTTTTTT. This gives the protein CASSSSGVGTNEKLFF. The full variable domain, its missing parts supplied by reference TRBV5-1 and TRBJ1-4, is KAGVTQTPRYLIKTRGQQVTLSCSPISGHRSVSWYQQTPGQGLQFLFEYFSETQRNKGNFPGRFSGRQFSNSRSEMNVSTLELGDSALYLCASSSSGVGTNEKLFFGSGTQLSVL.